This T cell receptor (beta chain) emerged from a study of cytomegalovirus exposure and HLA in healthy donors. Study-wide results and caveats: Analyses of presence and absence presupposed an approximately uniform sequencing depth across donors.

CDR1 is SGHDT and CDR2 is YYEEEE in the germline V gene. J was trimmed by 5 bases and V by 1 base; bases with no gene match: 10. This CDR3 has 17 residues. The PCR contained 60 Vbeta and 13 Jbeta primers. Method: immunoSEQ multiplex PCR; TCRdb's copy keeps in-frame clones and lacks some. The sample consists of over 60,000 clones, approximately 81% of them appearing once. Turning to this clone: What it binds is not known.

The sequence derives from a woman in her twenties or thirties in good health and CMV-seropositive. V is TRBV5-6 and J is TRBJ2-5, with TRBD2 matching over 11 bases. Material: PBMCs. The CDR3 protein is CASSLRHSGRALETQYF. As DNA, the CDR3 is TGTGCCAGCAGCTTGAGGCATAGCGGGAGGGCCCTCGAGACCCAGTACTTC.